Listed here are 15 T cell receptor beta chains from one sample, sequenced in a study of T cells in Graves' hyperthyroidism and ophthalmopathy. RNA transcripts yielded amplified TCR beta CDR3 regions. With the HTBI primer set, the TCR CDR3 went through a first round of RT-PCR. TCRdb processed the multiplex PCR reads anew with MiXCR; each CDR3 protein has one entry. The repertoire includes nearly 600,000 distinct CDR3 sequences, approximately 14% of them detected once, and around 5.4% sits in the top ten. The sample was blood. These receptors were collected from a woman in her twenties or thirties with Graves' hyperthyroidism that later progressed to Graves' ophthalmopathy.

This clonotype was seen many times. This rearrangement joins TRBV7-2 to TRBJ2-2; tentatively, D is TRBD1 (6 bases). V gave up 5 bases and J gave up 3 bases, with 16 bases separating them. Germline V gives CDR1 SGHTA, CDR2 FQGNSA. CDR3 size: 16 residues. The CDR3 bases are TGTGCCAGCAGCGTACCTGTGGGGACACACACCGGGGAGCTGTTTTTT. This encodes CASSVPVGTHTGELFF.

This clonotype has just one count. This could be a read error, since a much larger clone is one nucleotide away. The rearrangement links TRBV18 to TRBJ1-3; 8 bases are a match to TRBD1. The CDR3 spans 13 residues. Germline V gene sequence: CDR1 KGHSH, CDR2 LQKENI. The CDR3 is CVSSPNDRGTIYF. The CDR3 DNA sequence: TGTGTCAGCTCACCGAACGACAGGGGAACCATATATTTT.

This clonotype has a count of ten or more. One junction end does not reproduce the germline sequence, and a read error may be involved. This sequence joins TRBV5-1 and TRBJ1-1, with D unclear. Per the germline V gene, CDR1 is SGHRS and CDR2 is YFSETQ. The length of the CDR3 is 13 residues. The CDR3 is CASSLSGDTEAFF. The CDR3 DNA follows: TGTGCCAGCAGCTTATCCGGGGACACTGAAGCTTTCTTT.

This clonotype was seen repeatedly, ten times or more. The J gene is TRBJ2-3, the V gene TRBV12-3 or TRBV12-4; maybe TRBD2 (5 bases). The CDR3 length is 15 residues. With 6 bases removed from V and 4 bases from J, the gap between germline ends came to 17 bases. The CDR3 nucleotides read TGTGCCAGCAGCAACCCCCTAGCATCCCCAGATACGCAGTATTTT. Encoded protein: CASSNPLASPDTQYF.

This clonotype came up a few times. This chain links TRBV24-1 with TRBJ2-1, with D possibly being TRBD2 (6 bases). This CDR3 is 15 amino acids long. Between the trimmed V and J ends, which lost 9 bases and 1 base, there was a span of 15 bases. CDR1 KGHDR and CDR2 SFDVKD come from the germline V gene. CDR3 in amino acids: CATRHAEGSYNEQFF. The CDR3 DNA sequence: TGTGCCACCCGCCATGCGGAGGGTTCCTACAATGAGCAGTTCTTC.

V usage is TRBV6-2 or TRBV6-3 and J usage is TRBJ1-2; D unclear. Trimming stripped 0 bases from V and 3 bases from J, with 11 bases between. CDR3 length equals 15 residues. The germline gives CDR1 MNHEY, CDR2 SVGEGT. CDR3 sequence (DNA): TGTGCCAGCAGTTACTCTGGCAGGAGGGACTATGGCTACACCTTC. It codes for CASSYSGRRDYGYTF.

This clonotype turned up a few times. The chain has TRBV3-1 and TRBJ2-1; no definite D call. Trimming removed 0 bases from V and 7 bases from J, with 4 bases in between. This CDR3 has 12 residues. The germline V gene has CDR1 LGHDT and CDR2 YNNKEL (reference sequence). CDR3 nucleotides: TGTGCCAGCAGCCAAGATATTAATGAGCAGTTCTTC. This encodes CASSQDINEQFF.

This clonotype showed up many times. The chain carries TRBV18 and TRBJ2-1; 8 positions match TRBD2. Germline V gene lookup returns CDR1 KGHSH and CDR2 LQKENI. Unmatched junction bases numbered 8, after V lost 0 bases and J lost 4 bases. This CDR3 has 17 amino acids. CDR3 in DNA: TGTGCCAGCTCACCACCGGTGGCTAGCGGGCTTTACAATGAGCAGTTCTTC. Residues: CASSPPVASGLYNEQFF.

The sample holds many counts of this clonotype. The CDR3 region is CASSLKFRDHEQYF. The CDR3 nucleotides are TGTGCCAGCAGCCTAAAATTCAGGGACCACGAGCAGTACTTC. The chain couples TRBV5-5 to TRBJ2-7, with D perhaps given as TRBD1 or TRBD2 (5 bases each). Trimming removed 4 bases at V and 5 bases at J, with 16 bases between. The CDR3 has 14 residues. The germline gives CDR1 SGHKS, CDR2 YYEKEE (reference sequence).

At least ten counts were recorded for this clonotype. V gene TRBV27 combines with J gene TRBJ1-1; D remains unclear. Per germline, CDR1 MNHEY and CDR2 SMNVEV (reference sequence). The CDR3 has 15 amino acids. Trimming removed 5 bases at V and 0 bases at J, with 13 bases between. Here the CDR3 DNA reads TGTGCCAGCAGTCCCTACAGTTCCATGAACACTGAAGCTTTCTTT. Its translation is CASSPYSSMNTEAFF.

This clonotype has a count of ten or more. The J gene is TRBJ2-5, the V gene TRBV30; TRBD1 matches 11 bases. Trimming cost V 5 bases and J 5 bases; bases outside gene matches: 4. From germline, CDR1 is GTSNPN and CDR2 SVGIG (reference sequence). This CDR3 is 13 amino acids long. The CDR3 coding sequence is TGTGCCTGGGGACAGGGGGCAGGCGAGACCCAGTACTTC. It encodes CAWGQGAGETQYF.

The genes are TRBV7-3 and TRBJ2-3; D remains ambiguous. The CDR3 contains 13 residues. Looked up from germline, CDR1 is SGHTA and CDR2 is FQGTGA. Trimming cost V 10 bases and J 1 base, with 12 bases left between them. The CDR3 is CATSLQGTDTQYF. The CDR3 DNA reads TGTGCCACTTCACTACAAGGCACAGATACGCAGTATTTT.

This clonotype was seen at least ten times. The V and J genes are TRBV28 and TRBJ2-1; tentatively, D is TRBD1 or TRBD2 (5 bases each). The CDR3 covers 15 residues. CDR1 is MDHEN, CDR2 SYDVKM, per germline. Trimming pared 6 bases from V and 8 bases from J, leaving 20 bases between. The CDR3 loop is CASRIPGPPADEQFF. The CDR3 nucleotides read TGTGCCAGCAGGATCCCGGGACCCCCCGCAGATGAGCAGTTCTTC.

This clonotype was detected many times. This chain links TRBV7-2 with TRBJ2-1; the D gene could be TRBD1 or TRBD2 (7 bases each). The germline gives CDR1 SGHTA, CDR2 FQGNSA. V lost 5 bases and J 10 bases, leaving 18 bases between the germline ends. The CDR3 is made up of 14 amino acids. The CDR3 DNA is TGTGCCAGCAGCAAGGGGGCGGAGGGGGGGGAGCAGTTCTTC. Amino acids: CASSKGAEGGEQFF.

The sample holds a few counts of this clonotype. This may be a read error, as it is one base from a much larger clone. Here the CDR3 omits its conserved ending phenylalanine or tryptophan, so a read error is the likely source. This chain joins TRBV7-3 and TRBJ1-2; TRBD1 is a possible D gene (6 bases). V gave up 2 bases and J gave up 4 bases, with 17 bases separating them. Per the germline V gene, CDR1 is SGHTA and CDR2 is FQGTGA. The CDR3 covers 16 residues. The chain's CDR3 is CASSLGGGGWAYGYTL. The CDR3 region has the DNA TGTGCCAGCAGCTTAGGAGGGGGGGGTTGGGCCTATGGCTACACCCTC.